The T cell receptor beta chain under discussion was sequenced for a study of regulatory T cells in long-lasting Graves disease. Overall study results and limits: Persistent disease exhibited a predilection for TRBV28, TRBJ1-2 and TRBJ2-5.

The time point denotes: newly diagnosed GD, antithyroid drugs for less than 3 months. The TCR library was prepared using RNA isolated from PBMCs. Combining iRepertoire HTBI primers with Arm-PCR of CDR3 regions, the authors built TCR beta libraries. Via MiXCR, TCRdb re-called the multiplex PCR reads, giving one row per CDR3 protein. The top ten hold 15% to 20% of the sample, which has approximately 400,000 distinct CDR3 sequences, approximately 10% seen once. This clonotype was observed many times. Its antigen is still unknown. From germline, CDR1 is SGHTA and CDR2 FQGNSA. V shed 0 bases, J shed 0 bases, and the junction held 3 bases outside the gene matches. The length of the CDR3 is 19 residues. The same sample was also studied in work on T cells in Graves' hyperthyroidism and ophthalmopathy. Turning to that study: Blood shared most expanded thyroid clonotypes above 0.001.

This clonotype originated in a woman aged 18-29 years with Graves disease. This chain joins TRBV7-2 and TRBJ2-3; 16 bases are a match to TRBD2. Material: peripheral blood mononuclear cells (PBMCs), obtained at new diagnosis, from a patient treated with antithyroid drugs. CDR3 bases: TGTGCCAGCAGCTTAGCCGGGACTAGCGGGAGGGCGAGCACAGATACGCAGTATTTT. This translates into CASSLAGTSGRASTDTQYF.